This T cell receptor beta chain was identified during a study of blood T cells in healthy people across ages. The study, taken as a whole, reports: Since the PBMCs were unsorted, naive and antigen-experienced cells could not be conclusively compared. Estimates of total diversity, which came from one million sequenced T cells, were considered to be underestimates.

Trimming at V came to 6 bases and at J to 2 bases, leaving 3 bases not matched to a gene. Per germline, CDR1 DFQATT and CDR2 SNEGSKA (reference sequence). The CDR3 contains 13 residues. A J-beta primer mix and a sample-barcoded 5' primer were used in a second PCR of roughly 7 to 12 cycles. TCRdb independently ran MiXCR on the 5' RACE reads; one entry per CDR3 protein. The sample consists of some 560,000 distinct CDR3 sequences, approximately 26% of them appearing once. Of note for this clonotype: No antigen is known for it.

In addition, the sample was reused for a study of T cells of mothers and their children. That paper notes: Researchers found no T cell clones that were persistent and microchimeric.

The chain uses TRBV20-1 and TRBJ2-7, with 11 bases aligning to TRBD1. Sequencing used blood. The clonotype comes from a boy younger than 10 in good health. This CDR3 is CSARTGGAYEQYF. The CDR3 DNA is TGCAGTGCCCGGACAGGGGGCGCCTACGAGCAGTACTTC.